These 17 T cell receptor beta chains originate from one sample sequenced in a study of shared clonotypes between healthy human individuals. Sequenced by immunoSEQ multiplex PCR; TCRdb stores in-frame clones only, minus some. The sample carries about 700,000 clones, around 90% recorded once. Positive CCR7 selection of CD45RO-negative cells yielded the naive CD8 cells, and terminally differentiated effector memory CD45RA+ cells were excluded. The sequenced sample was naive CD8+ T cells sorted from blood. These receptors all stem from a man aged 25-45 years in good health.

CDR3 in DNA: TGTGCCAGCAGCTTAAGCGGCAGGGATCACTACGAGCAGTACTTC. Translating it yields CASSLSGRDHYEQYF. This sequence joins TRBV7-9 and TRBJ2-7; D possibly matches TRBD1 or TRBD2 (5 bases each). The CDR3 has 15 amino acids. Per the germline V gene, CDR1 is SEHNR and CDR2 is FQNEAQ (reference sequence). The ends were cut back, 2 bases at V and 3 bases at J, with 14 bases in the middle.

This clone was counted once. Other DNA sequences in the same sample also yield this CDR3. The CDR3 DNA follows: TGTGCCAGCAGCCCCGTCGATACCGGGGAGCTGTTTTTT. Residues: CASSPVDTGELFF. The V and J genes are TRBV27 and TRBJ2-2; no reliable D call. The CDR3 is made up of 13 amino acids. CDR1 and CDR2 from the germline V gene are MNHEY and SMNVEV (reference sequence). V lost 6 bases and J lost 5, with 10 bases in between.

The V call is TRBV19, the J call TRBJ2-1, with 12 bases identical to TRBD2. This CDR3 comprises 17 residues. The trim removed 4 bases at V and 0 bases at J, leaving 4 bases unmatched. From germline, CDR1 is LNHDA and CDR2 SQIVND (reference sequence). This CDR3 is CASSTTSGRLSYNEQFF. The CDR3 nucleotides are TGTGCCAGTAGTACGACTAGCGGGAGACTCTCCTACAATGAGCAGTTCTTC.

The chain links TRBV10-3 to TRBJ2-1; D not resolved. V lost 2 bases, J lost 2 bases, and 13 bases lay in between. CDR1 is ENHRY and CDR2 is SYGVKD in the germline V gene. This CDR3 is built from 16 residues. The CDR3 nucleotides read TGTGCCATCAGTGAGCCGGGCCCCCCCACCTACAATGAGCAGTTCTTC. It encodes CAISEPGPPTYNEQFF.

V gene TRBV11-2 combines with J gene TRBJ2-7; D not certain. The CDR3 runs to 14 residues. V lost 5 bases, J lost 1 base, and 12 bases lay in between. Germline-derived CDR1 and CDR2 are SGHAT and FQNNGV. CDR3: CASSPMTDSYEQYF. The CDR3 nucleotides are TGTGCCAGCAGCCCAATGACTGATTCCTACGAGCAGTACTTC.

The rearrangement joins TRBV6-5 to TRBJ2-5; D ambiguous. From germline, CDR1 is MNHEY and CDR2 SVGAGI. Between the trimmed V and J ends, which lost 2 bases and 3 bases, there was a span of 13 bases. The CDR3 extends over 15 amino acids. The CDR3 DNA reads as TGTGCCAGCAGTTACGGCCTGGCTGGGGAAGAGACCCAGTACTTC. It encodes CASSYGLAGEETQYF.

The V and J genes are TRBV5-8 and TRBJ2-5, with TRBD2 matching over 12 bases. The germline CDR1 and CDR2 sequences are SGHTS and YDEGEE. V dropped 4 bases and J dropped 3; count of bases not matched to a gene: 13. CDR3 length equals 18 residues. CDR3 sequence reads: CASSPRLAGVGFEETQYF. CDR3 DNA sequence: TGTGCCAGCAGCCCAAGACTAGCGGGAGTCGGGTTTGAAGAGACCCAGTACTTC.

The chain carries TRBV19 and TRBJ2-1, with D possibly called TRBD1 or TRBD2 (5 bases each). The ends were cut back, 4 bases at V and 0 bases at J, with 13 bases in the middle. CDR3 length equals 16 residues. Germline CDR1 and CDR2: LNHDA and SQIVND (reference sequence). The CDR3, as DNA: TGTGCCAGTAGTACGGGACCCCCGAGCTCCTACAATGAGCAGTTCTTC. Its translation is CASSTGPPSSYNEQFF.

The chain joins TRBV27 to TRBJ2-2, with D possibly matching TRBD1 (6 bases). The CDR3 spans 17 residues. Deletions cut 0 bases from V and 3 bases from J, with 14 bases between. The germline V gene encodes CDR1 MNHEY and CDR2 SMNVEV (reference sequence). The CDR3: CASSLSSGVVDTGELFF. For the CDR3, the DNA is TGTGCCAGCAGTTTATCATCAGGGGTGGTCGACACCGGGGAGCTGTTTTTT.

Details on this clone: At one boundary the junction diverges from the germline segment, which might be a read error. The chain carries TRBV10-1 and TRBJ2-7, with D tentatively TRBD2 (6 bases). The CDR3 consists of 16 residues. The V gene's germline CDR1 is WNHNN and CDR2 SYGVQD (reference sequence). The CDR3 sequence: CASSGTDPRGSSEQYF. DNA of the CDR3: TGCGCCAGCAGTGGTACAGACCCCCGGGGGTCCTCCGAGCAGTACTTC.

This chain uses TRBV29-1 with TRBJ2-7, with D perhaps TRBD2 (7 bases). The V end was cut by 7 bases, the J end by 4 bases, with 29 bases between. This CDR3 contains 17 residues. Germline CDR1 is SQVTM and CDR2 is ANQGSEA. Here the CDR3 DNA reads TGCAGCGCCACGGTCGCTGCGGGGGCGGCGATACGGTACGAGCAGTACTTC. The encoded protein is CSATVAAGAAIRYEQYF.

V usage is TRBV25-1 and J usage is TRBJ1-1; tentative D call: TRBD1 (5 bases). The CDR3 covers 13 residues. V was clipped by 2 bases and J by 1 base, with 5 bases between them. Germline CDR1 is MGHDK and CDR2 is SYGVNS. The CDR3 reads CASSEGGNTEAFF. The CDR3 DNA reads as TGTGCCAGCAGTGAAGGGGGGAACACTGAAGCTTTCTTT.

The chain uses TRBV15 and TRBJ2-7; the D call may be TRBD1 or TRBD2 (5 bases each). In germline, CDR1 is LNHNV, CDR2 YYDKDF (reference sequence). The CDR3 covers 17 residues. V lost 0 bases to trimming and J lost 2 bases, with 17 bases between them. In DNA form, the CDR3 reads TGTGCCACCAGCAGAGAGACATACGGGGCCATAACCTACGAGCAGTACTTC. Its protein product is CATSRETYGAITYEQYF.

The CDR3 DNA reads as TGTGCCAGCAGTTACGCGGAGCCAATCTACAATGAGCAGTTCTTC. It translates to CASSYAEPIYNEQFF. The chain joins TRBV6-5 to TRBJ2-1; no reliable D call. The ends were cut back, 2 bases at V and 3 bases at J, with 11 bases in the middle. CDR1 is MNHEY, CDR2 SVGAGI, per germline. This CDR3 has 15 amino acids.

This clone was observed a single time. The V gene is TRBV5-1, the J gene TRBJ2-7, with 10 bases lining up with TRBD1. The CDR3 loop spans 16 amino acids. Germline loops: CDR1 SGHRS, CDR2 YFSETQ. Trimming at V came to 0 bases and at J to 4 bases, leaving 7 bases not matched to a gene. The CDR3 here is CASSLAGTGDVYEQYF. As DNA, the CDR3 is TGCGCCAGCAGCTTGGCAGGGACAGGGGACGTATACGAGCAGTACTTC.

The rearrangement uses TRBV5-4 and TRBJ2-6; D gene ambiguous. The CDR3 consists of 15 residues. Germline V gene data show CDR1 as SGHNT and CDR2 as YYREEE (reference sequence). Trimming removed 1 base from V and 2 bases from J, with 7 bases in between. DNA for the CDR3: TGTGCCAGCAGCTTGATCGGAGCTGGGGCCAACGTCCTGACTTTC. The encoded protein is CASSLIGAGANVLTF.

This chain links TRBV29-1 with TRBJ1-4; 8 nucleotides agree with TRBD1. CDR1 and CDR2 from the germline V gene are SQVTM and ANQGSEA. V lost 4 bases and J lost 7; bases outside the gene matches: 5. This CDR3 is built from 13 residues. The CDR3, as DNA: TGCAGCGTTGGCGACAGGGGAGGTGAAAAACTGTTTTTT. Translation gives CSVGDRGGEKLFF.